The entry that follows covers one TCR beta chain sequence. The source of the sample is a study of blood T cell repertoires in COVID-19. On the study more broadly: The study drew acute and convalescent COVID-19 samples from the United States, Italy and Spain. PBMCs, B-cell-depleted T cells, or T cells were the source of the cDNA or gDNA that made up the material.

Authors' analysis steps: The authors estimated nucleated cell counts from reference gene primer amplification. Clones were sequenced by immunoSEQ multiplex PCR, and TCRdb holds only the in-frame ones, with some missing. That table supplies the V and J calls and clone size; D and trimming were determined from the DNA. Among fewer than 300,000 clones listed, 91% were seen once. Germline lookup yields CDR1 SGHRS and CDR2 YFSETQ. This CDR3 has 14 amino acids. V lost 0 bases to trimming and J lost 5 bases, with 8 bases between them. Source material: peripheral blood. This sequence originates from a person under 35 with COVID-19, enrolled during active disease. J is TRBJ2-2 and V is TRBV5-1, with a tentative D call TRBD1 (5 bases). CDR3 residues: CASSLGSGTGELFF. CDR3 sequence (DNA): TGCGCCAGCAGCTTGGGGTCAGGGACCGGGGAGCTGTTTTTT.